The clone carrying this T cell receptor beta chain was counted between two and nine times. Its antigen is unknown. This sample is part of a study of T-cell memory formation after mild COVID-19. Study-wide context: TCR clusters were largely donor specific. Whole-study results and caveats: The study found balanced CD4/CD8 in clones contracting day 15 to 85 and a CD4+ lean in later expanders. Certain responding clones were present in pre-infection memory, suggesting participation of cross-reactive memory.

The CDR3 runs 14 residues. Germline CDR1 and CDR2: SGHAT and FQNNGV. With 5 bases removed from V and 1 base from J, the gap between germline ends came to 11 bases. TCRdb reprocessed the 5' RACE reads with MiXCR, giving one entry per CDR3 protein. The data show fewer than 650,000 distinct CDR3 sequences, around 15% seen once. V gene TRBV11-2 combines with J gene TRBJ1-1; maybe TRBD1 (5 bases). The sequenced sample consisted of PBMCs or a T cell subset sorted from them (not recorded which). This receptor was taken from an adult woman who had mild COVID-19 (a few samples of this study predate the infection). Cell type and time point are not known. The CDR3 is CASSLTDRNTEAFF. CDR3 nucleotides: TGTGCCAGCAGCCTGACAGATAGGAACACTGAAGCTTTCTTT.